The next 7 T cell receptor beta chains were all read from a single sample in a study of blood T cell repertoires in COVID-19 (dated by TCRdb to about 2020). The method was the immunoSEQ multiplex PCR assay. TCRdb retrieved this table from immuneACCESS and kept in-frame rearrangements only. Not all clones are present; in checked studies, unresolved V genes account for under half, and no reason is known for the remainder. Present in this sample are tens of thousands of clones, 80% to 90% of which were seen just once. 15% to 19% of the sample belongs to the ten largest clones. Sequenced material: peripheral blood. Receptors were obtained from a man at least 80 years old with acute or convalescent COVID-19.

This clone was seen once. The chain joins TRBV9 to TRBJ2-3; 7 positions agree with TRBD1. This CDR3 is 14 amino acids long. Germline CDR1 SGDLS, CDR2 YYNGEE. The junction had 8 bases not matched to a gene; V was cut back by 4 bases and J by 6 bases. The CDR3 spells CASSTAGRGDTQYF. The CDR3 DNA reads as TGTGCCAGCAGCACTGCCGGCAGGGGGGATACGCAGTATTTT.

The chain combines TRBV5-1 with TRBJ2-1; 14 bases match TRBD2. The CDR3 contains 20 residues. Per the germline V gene, CDR1 is SGHRS and CDR2 is YFSETQ. The trim removed 4 bases at V and 1 base at J, leaving 13 bases unmatched. The CDR3 sequence: CASSTGLAGESWRSYNEQFF. Written as DNA, the CDR3 is TGCGCCAGCAGCACGGGACTAGCGGGAGAGAGCTGGAGGTCCTACAATGAGCAGTTCTTC.

The chain employs TRBV7-9 and TRBJ2-2, with 7 bases that match TRBD2. V gave up 5 bases and J gave up 3 bases; unmatched junction bases: 15. The CDR3 spans 18 residues. Per germline, CDR1 SEHNR and CDR2 FQNEAQ (reference sequence). CDR3 in DNA: TGTGCCAGCAGCCGCAGCAACAAGGCTAGCGGCCACACCGGGGAGCTGTTTTTT. This gives the protein CASSRSNKASGHTGELFF.

The chain employs TRBV5-6 and TRBJ2-4; D perhaps matches TRBD2 (5 bases). With 0 bases removed from V and 3 bases from J, the gap between germline ends came to 10 bases. The CDR3 is made up of 15 amino acids. CDR1 and CDR2 (germline): SGHDT, YYEEEE. As DNA, the CDR3 is TGTGCCAGCAGCTTGGGCCAGAGCGGCAAAAACATTCAGTACTTC. This encodes CASSLGQSGKNIQYF.

The gene calls are TRBV7-2 and TRBJ2-1, with D perhaps matching TRBD2 (6 bases). This CDR3 contains 15 residues. V was pared by 6 bases and J by 7 bases, with 19 bases between. CDR1 is SGHTA and CDR2 is FQGNSA in the germline V gene. The CDR3 DNA is TGTGCCAGCAGTGGAGACCCGGGAGCCTTTAATGAGCAGTTCTTC. As protein: CASSGDPGAFNEQFF.

This clone was found once. The V gene is TRBV6-4, the J gene TRBJ2-1; perhaps TRBD2 as D (6 bases). This CDR3 comprises 15 residues. Trimming stripped 0 bases from V and 0 bases from J, with 6 bases between. Germline lookup yields CDR1 MRHNA and CDR2 SNTAGT. CDR3 in DNA: TGTGCCAGCAGTGACTCAGCGGGCTCCTACAATGAGCAGTTCTTC. It translates to CASSDSAGSYNEQFF.

This clone has only a few counts. The chain is built from TRBV11-2 and TRBJ2-5; 7 nucleotides match TRBD2. Germline CDR1 SGHAT, CDR2 FQNNGV. The CDR3 is made up of 15 amino acids. With 2 bases clipped from V and 6 bases from J, the junction kept 9 bases outside the gene matches. The CDR3 nucleotides read TGTGCCAGCAGCTTACCGGGACTACGAAGAAAGACCCAGTACTTC. Amino acids: CASSLPGLRRKTQYF.